This T cell receptor beta chain was captured in a study of blood T cell repertoires in COVID-19. At the level of the study: The cDNA or gDNA used as material had been derived from T cells, B-cell-depleted T cells, or PBMCs.

Only in-frame clones appear in the TCRdb table, and some are missing; sequencing was by immunoSEQ multiplex PCR. Among about 160,000 clones listed, roughly 88% were seen once. CDR3 length: 13 amino acids. Trimming removed 6 bases from V and 6 bases from J, with 15 bases in between. Germline-derived CDR1 and CDR2 are SNHLY and FYNNEI. The material sequenced was peripheral blood. The sequence was collected from a man aged 55 to 70 who had recovered from COVID-19. This chain joins TRBV2 and TRBJ2-7; D might be TRBD2 (6 bases). The CDR3 spells CASSWGEGGEQYF. DNA for the CDR3: TGTGCCAGCAGCTGGGGAGAGGGAGGCGAGCAGTACTTC.